This TCR beta chain was obtained from a study of vaccination and CD4 T cells after COVID-19 (dated by TCRdb to 2021 to 2024). Some background on the complete study: Convalescent patients had a positive SARS-CoV-2 result on nasal swab PCR, and of these patients, several had mild disease and one had severe disease. Post-vaccine blood samples were obtained a median of around 67 days after the second vaccine dose, with a range of roughly 14 to 241 days. In control cultures, a CEFX viral epitope pool was used as positive control, an HIV-1 Nef peptide pool was used as negative control, or no peptide was added. Culture stimuli were overlapping spike peptide pools from SARS-CoV-2 and from the common cold coronaviruses HCoV-NL63, HCoV-OC43 and HCoV-229E. In some eleven COVID-19 convalescent patients and a few infection-naive healthy vaccine recipients, researchers compared the spike-specific CD4+ TCR repertoire from before mRNA vaccination with the repertoire from after. Post-COVID blood samples were collected from convalescent patients a median of approximately 93 days after diagnosis, with a range of roughly 30 to 170 days. The convalescent cohort comprised six males and four females, including two Hispanic individuals, seven Caucasians, two Asians and one multiracial person. Participants got two doses of the Pfizer-BioNTech BNT162b2 vaccine (n=8) or two doses of the Moderna mRNA-1273 vaccine (n=2).

Library generation was performed with PCR. TCR sequencing of DNA from cultured CD4+ T cells used the Oncomine TCR Beta short-read assay at the Johns Hopkins FTIC core. The QIAamp micro DNA kit was used to extract genomic DNA from the cultured CD4+ T cells. The Oncomine TCR Beta libraries from cultured CD4+ T cells were pooled using unique dual indexes and then sequenced on an Illumina iSeq 100. Regarding the original processing steps: Non-productive sequences were removed, and CDR3s not starting with C, not ending with F or W, or shorter than 7 amino acids were discarded. The MANAFEST web application identified antigen-specific clonotypes by comparing peptide-stimulated wells against reference wells and other culture wells. An FDR below 0.05, an odds ratio above 5, and a productive frequency above 0.1% in at least two of three replicate wells were required for clones to be considered positive. A clonotype counted as cross-reactive if it showed significant expansion both in the SARS-CoV-2 spike wells and in at least one common cold coronavirus spike condition. Similarity between CDR3 sequences was evaluated in R version 3.6.1 using Levenshtein distances (stringdist) and unrooted phylogenetic trees (ape). Using fastp trimming at Q25 and MiXCR clonotype assembly, TCRdb reanalyzed the public sequencing data and kept in-frame beta chains. Every CDR3 protein is listed once, alongside the most common genes and DNA of its rows. These V and J calls are TCRdb output, not the study's own analysis. The sample contains over 10,000 distinct CDR3 sequences, 45% to 60% of them found a single time. 15% to 17% of the sample goes to the ten largest clones.

This clonotype appeared a single time. Its recognized antigen is unknown. Qualities for individual bases were not recorded, and no much larger clone is one base off. Single-read evidence is weak. V is cut by 4 bases and J by 6 bases, and the space between the germline ends is 12 bases. Reading from cysteine to phenylalanine, the CDR3 counts 14 amino acids. Of the read, only the CDR3 DNA is kept; its 42 bases are in frame from base 1. In the germline V gene, CDR1 corresponds to MGHRA and CDR2 to YSYEKL. Summary of the overall study and its limitations: An increase in the median number of SARS-CoV-2-reactive clonotypes from 20 to 25 after infection to 35 to 40 after vaccination was observed, but the change was not found to be significant. Nearly all vaccine-specific clones in convalescent patients (304 of 307) were mono-reactive for SARS-CoV-2 spike rather than cross-reactive with common cold coronaviruses. In convalescent patients, a median roughly 85% of post-vaccine SARS-CoV-2-reactive clones were detected only after vaccination, suggesting vaccine-specific priming. Only a relatively small number of convalescent patients were included in the study, and early timepoints following natural infection were not analyzed.

Interpreted using the paper, the treatment or condition label stands for: roughly 11-day PBMC culture with coronavirus spike peptide pools or control peptides (ViraFEST assay). The study used the ViraFEST assay, which expanded antigen-specific T cells with peptide pools and then identified expanded clonotypes by TCR sequencing. The convalescent patients' positive SARS-CoV-2 PCR tests fell between March and December 2020, which was before the Alpha, Beta and Delta variants emerged in the United States. PBMCs were cultured at 1.5 million to 2 million per well in IMDM supplemented with approximately 5.3% human AB serum and around 9.5 IU/ml IL-2, with 9.5 to 10 ug/ml peptide pools added. Half of the culture medium was replaced with fresh IL-2-containing medium on days 3 and 7. After around 10 days of culture, CD4+ T cells were isolated by negative selection with the EasySep CD4+ T cell isolation kit. Ficoll-Paque Plus gradient centrifugation was used to isolate PBMCs from whole blood, and the isolated PBMCs were then either used fresh or cryopreserved at -140C. Triplicate wells were generally used for each culture condition.

This TCR derives from a human donor who had recovered from COVID-19. The sequenced sample was CD4+ T cells from blood, cultured in vitro. The V and J genes are TRBV4-1 and TRBJ2-2; the D gene identity is not certain. The DNA reads TGCGCCAGCAGCCTAGGTCCATTCCCCGGGGAGCTGTTTTTT. It codes for CASSLGPFPGELFF.